The text below deals with one TCR beta chain. The CDR3 runs 14 residues. V lost 4 bases and J lost 0, with 7 bases in between. The V gene's germline CDR1 is LGHDT and CDR2 YNNKEL (reference sequence). Generated by immunoSEQ multiplex PCR, the TCRdb table keeps only in-frame clones and is missing some. Found here are approximately 130,000 clones, about 75% of them singletons; the top ten hold roughly 20%. This record comes from a study of blood T cell repertoires in COVID-19. In the study overall: COVID-19 samples collected from the United States, Italy and Spain covered acute and convalescent phases.

V usage is TRBV3-1 (or the pseudogene TRBV3-2) and J usage is TRBJ1-5; D unclear. The sequence was collected from a man of 80 years or more with acute or convalescent COVID-19. Material for sequencing was peripheral blood. CDR3 protein: CASSRGNSNQPQHF. For the CDR3, the DNA is TGTGCCAGCAGCCGAGGGAATAGCAATCAGCCCCAGCATTTT.